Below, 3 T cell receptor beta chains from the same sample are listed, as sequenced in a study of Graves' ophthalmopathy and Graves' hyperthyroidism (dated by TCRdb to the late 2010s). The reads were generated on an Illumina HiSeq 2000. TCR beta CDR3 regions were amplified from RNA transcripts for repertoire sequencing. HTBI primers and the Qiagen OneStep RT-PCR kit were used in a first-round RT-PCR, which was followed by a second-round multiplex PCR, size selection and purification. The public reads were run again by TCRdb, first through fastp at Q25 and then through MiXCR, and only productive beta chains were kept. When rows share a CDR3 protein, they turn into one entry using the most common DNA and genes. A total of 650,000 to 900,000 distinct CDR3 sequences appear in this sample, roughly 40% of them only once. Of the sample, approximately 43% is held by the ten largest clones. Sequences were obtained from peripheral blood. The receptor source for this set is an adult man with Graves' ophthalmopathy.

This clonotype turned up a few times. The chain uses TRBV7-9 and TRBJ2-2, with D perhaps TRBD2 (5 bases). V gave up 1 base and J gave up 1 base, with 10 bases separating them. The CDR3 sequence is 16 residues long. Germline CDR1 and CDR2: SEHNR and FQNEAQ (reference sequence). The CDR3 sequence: CASSLERALNTGELFF. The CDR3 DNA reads TGTGCCAGCAGCTTAGAGAGGGCTTTGAACACCGGGGAGCTGTTTTTT. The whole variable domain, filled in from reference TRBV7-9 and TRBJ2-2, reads DTGVSQNPRHKITKRGQNVTFRCDPISEHNRLYWYRQTLGQGPEFLTYFQNEAQLEKSRLLSDRFSAERPKGSFSTLEIQRTEQGDSAMYLCASSLERALNTGELFFGEGSRLTVL.

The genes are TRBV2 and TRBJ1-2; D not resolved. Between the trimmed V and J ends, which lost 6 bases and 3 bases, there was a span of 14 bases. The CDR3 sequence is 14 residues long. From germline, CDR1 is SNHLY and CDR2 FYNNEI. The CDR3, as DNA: TGTGCCAGCAGCGTAGGAGGGAGCGACTATGGCTACACCTTC. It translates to CASSVGGSDYGYTF.

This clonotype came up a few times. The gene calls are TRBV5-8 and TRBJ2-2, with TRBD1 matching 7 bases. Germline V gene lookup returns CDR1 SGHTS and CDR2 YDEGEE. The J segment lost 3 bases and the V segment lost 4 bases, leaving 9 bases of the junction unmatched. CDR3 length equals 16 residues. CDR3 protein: CASSLLDRADTGELFF. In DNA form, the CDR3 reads TGTGCCAGCAGCCTACTAGACAGGGCTGACACCGGGGAGCTGTTTTTT.